The next 3 T cell receptor beta chains were all read from a single sample in a study of identical twins. MiXCR, run by TCRdb on the 5' RACE reads, gives a single entry per CDR3 protein. The data hold 210,000 or so distinct CDR3 sequences, with around 15% observed a single time. This sample also appeared in a second study, on T cells expressing NK-cell markers.

Sequenced input: CD8+ T cells sorted from blood. The origin of the receptors is a woman younger than 35 in good health.

This clonotype was recorded a few times. This chain links TRBV12-3 or TRBV12-4 with TRBJ2-6; no firm D call. CDR3 length equals 14 residues. The V end was cut by 5 bases, the J end by 1 base, with 6 bases between. The CDR3 nucleotides are TGTGCCAGCAGTCGGATTTCTGGGGCCAACGTCCTGACTTTC. It specifies CASSRISGANVLTF.

The sample holds a few counts of this clonotype. V is TRBV2 and J is TRBJ2-3, with a possible D match to TRBD2 (6 bases). The CDR3 is made up of 15 amino acids. Between the trimmed V and J ends, which lost 2 bases and 3 bases, there was a span of 12 bases. Per the germline V gene, CDR1 is SNHLY and CDR2 is FYNNEI. In nucleotides, the CDR3 is TGTGCCAGCAGTGAATGGATTAGCGGAACAGATACGCAGTATTTT. It yields the protein CASSEWISGTDTQYF.

The J gene is TRBJ2-2, the V gene TRBV9; D gene uncertain. The CDR3 sequence is 13 residues long. V lost 1 base and J 5 bases, leaving 6 bases between the germline ends. CDR1 SGDLS and CDR2 YYNGEE come from the germline V gene. CDR3 sequence (DNA): TGTGCCAGCAGCGTAAAGAGTACCGGGGAGCTGTTTTTT. Translating it yields CASSVKSTGELFF. Drawing the rest from reference TRBV9 and TRBJ2-2, the complete variable domain is DSGVTQTPKHLITATGQRVTLRCSPRSGDLSVYWYQQSLDQGLQFLIQYYNGEERAKGNILERFSAQQFPDLHSELNLSSLELGDSALYFCASSVKSTGELFFGEGSRLTVL.